The 24 T cell receptor beta chains given below trace back to one sample, sequenced in a study of T cells after yellow fever vaccination. TCRdb ran MiXCR on the 5' RACE reads and lists one entry per CDR3 protein. The sample consists of more than 350,000 distinct CDR3 sequences, approximately 10% of them appearing once. The sample consisted of PBMCs, taken on the day of the first yellow fever vaccination. The receptors were sampled from a man aged 18 to 29 who received the YFV17D yellow fever vaccine.

The table lists this clonotype with a few counts. V is TRBV18 and J is TRBJ2-1; 11 bases agree with TRBD2. In germline, CDR1 is KGHSH, CDR2 LQKENI. This CDR3 has 16 amino acids. Trimming cost V 6 bases and J 2 bases; bases outside gene matches: 6. CDR3 sequence reads: CASSLSTSGTYNEQFF. In nucleotides, the CDR3 is TGTGCCAGCTCGCTCTCGACTAGCGGGACCTACAATGAGCAGTTCTTC.

The CDR3 bases are TGTGCCAGCAGTTTGGCGGCATCTGGGGCCAACGTCCTGACTTTC. It yields the protein CASSLAASGANVLTF. The chain links TRBV12-3 or TRBV12-4 to TRBJ2-6; D call uncertain. This CDR3 contains 15 residues. The ends were cut back, 3 bases at V and 1 base at J, with 7 bases in the middle.

This clonotype appeared a few times. This sequence joins TRBV5-1 and TRBJ1-1; 9 bases fit TRBD1. Looked up from germline, CDR1 is SGHRS and CDR2 is YFSETQ. There are 15 residues in the CDR3. The V and J ends lost 6 bases and 1 base, in that order; junction bases with no gene match: 7. CDR3 sequence (DNA): TGCGCCAGCAACTTACTGGGACAGGGGAACACTGAAGCTTTCTTT. Residues: CASNLLGQGNTEAFF. The full variable domain, in which reference TRBV5-1 and TRBJ1-1 provide the parts outside the CDR3, is KAGVTQTPRYLIKTRGQQVTLSCSPISGHRSVSWYQQTPGQGLQFLFEYFSETQRNKGNFPGRFSGRQFSNSRSEMNVSTLELGDSALYLCASNLLGQGNTEAFFGQGTRLTVV.

This clonotype was counted once. The chain couples TRBV5-4 to TRBJ2-1; no firm D call. The V end was cut by 1 base, the J end by 5 bases, with 13 bases between. The V gene's germline CDR1 is SGHNT and CDR2 YYREEE (reference sequence). CDR3 size: 15 residues. The CDR3 DNA reads TGTGCCAGCAGCTTGCTTAATAAGATGAACAATGAGCAGTTCTTC. It translates to CASSLLNKMNNEQFF.

V and J are TRBV7-2 and TRBJ1-1; TRBD1 might be the D (6 bases). CDR1 SGHTA and CDR2 FQGNSA come from the germline V gene. CDR3 size: 14 residues. V lost 4 bases and J lost 1, with 10 bases in between. The CDR3 DNA sequence: TGTGCCAGCAGCTCGTACAGGGCGAACACTGAAGCTTTCTTT. Its translation is CASSSYRANTEAFF.

This clonotype was recorded a few times. The CDR3 is CASSPSRTGGYGYTF. CDR3 coding DNA: TGCGCCAGCAGCCCCTCGAGGACAGGGGGCTATGGCTACACCTTC. The chain uses TRBV5-1 and TRBJ1-2; TRBD1 aligns across 10 bases. The CDR3 extends over 15 amino acids. Germline values: CDR1 SGHRS, CDR2 YFSETQ. V lost 4 bases and J lost 4; bases outside the gene matches: 7.

The chain employs TRBV11-3 and TRBJ2-5; 13 bases line up with TRBD2. Unmatched junction bases numbered 6, after V lost 5 bases and J lost 3 bases. This CDR3 is 16 amino acids long. Germline V CDR1 and CDR2: SGHNT, YENEEA. The CDR3 DNA follows: TGTGCCAGCAGCCGCCTCGGACTAGCGGGGGAAGAGACCCAGTACTTC. Its translation is CASSRLGLAGEETQYF.

Details on this clonotype: A read error may account for a junction end that differs from germline. The rearrangement links TRBV29-1 to TRBJ2-5, with TRBD1 matching 8 bases. Germline CDR1 reads SQVTM; CDR2 reads ANQGSEA. This CDR3 has 11 residues. CDR3 sequence (DNA): TGCAGCGTAGCTACAGGGGGTGTGAATTGCTTC. This gives the protein CSVATGGVNCF.

This chain connects TRBV6-5 to TRBJ1-2; TRBD1 matches at 8 bases. Losses at the gene ends were 0 bases for V and 6 bases for J; bases not matched to a gene: 12. This CDR3 is built from 17 residues. Germline loops: CDR1 MNHEY, CDR2 SVGAGI. CDR3 protein: CASSYSGQGLLVDGYTF. The CDR3 DNA reads as TGTGCCAGCAGTTACTCCGGACAGGGCCTATTGGTCGATGGCTACACCTTC.

This clonotype has more than one count but fewer than ten. The chain employs TRBV15 and TRBJ1-3; D is possibly TRBD1 (6 bases). This CDR3 contains 13 residues. V was trimmed by 4 bases and J by 4 bases, leaving 8 bases between them. The germline V gene encodes CDR1 LNHNV and CDR2 YYDKDF (reference sequence). DNA for the CDR3: TGTGCCACCAGCACGGGGGCGGGAAACACCATATATTTT. It codes for CATSTGAGNTIYF.

The V gene is TRBV20-1, the J gene TRBJ2-2; D may be TRBD2 (6 bases). The CDR3 is 15 amino acids. The germline CDR1 and CDR2 sequences are DFQATT and SNEGSKA (reference sequence). The ends were cut back, 6 bases at V and 1 base at J, with 15 bases in the middle. The CDR3 loop is CSAIPGLRNTGELFF. DNA of the CDR3: TGCAGTGCGATCCCGGGACTTAGGAACACCGGGGAGCTGTTTTTT.

This clonotype was seen more than once but under ten times. The chain couples TRBV20-1 to TRBJ2-7, with 10 bases fitting TRBD2. The trim removed 6 bases at V and 2 bases at J, leaving 7 bases unmatched. This CDR3 has 14 amino acids. CDR1 is DFQATT, CDR2 SNEGSKA, per germline (reference sequence). CDR3 sequence: CSANPTSGTYEQYF. DNA of the CDR3: TGCAGTGCCAACCCCACTAGCGGGACCTACGAGCAGTACTTC.

CDR3 nucleotide sequence: TGTGCCACCCTGGGGGAAGGACCCGAATCCTACAATGAGCAGTTCTTC. Its translation: CATLGEGPESYNEQFF. This chain connects TRBV19 to TRBJ2-1; TRBD1 or TRBD2 may be the D gene (5 bases each). Trimming took 10 bases from V and 1 from J, leaving 20 bases between them. Germline CDR1 reads LNHDA; CDR2 reads SQIVND (reference sequence). The CDR3 consists of 16 residues.

This chain uses TRBV12-3 or TRBV12-4 with TRBJ1-4, with D possibly being TRBD1 (5 bases). This CDR3 is built from 15 residues. V lost 3 bases and J 10 bases, leaving 18 bases between the germline ends. The CDR3 DNA is TGTGCCAGCAGTTTCCTCGGGGCCCAAAAGGGAAAACTGTTTTTT. Amino acids: CASSFLGAQKGKLFF.

This clonotype was counted only a few times. V gene TRBV6-2 or TRBV6-3 combines with J gene TRBJ1-2, with 8 bases matching TRBD1. Germline lookup yields CDR1 MNHEY and CDR2 SVGEGT. V lost 5 bases and J lost 0; bases outside the gene matches: 5. The CDR3 sequence is 15 residues long. The CDR3 loop is CASSTRTGSNYGYTF. CDR3 in DNA: TGTGCCAGCAGTACCCGGACAGGGTCTAACTATGGCTACACCTTC.

J is TRBJ1-2 and V is TRBV21-1; no check of the table's D call, TRBD1, against the DNA was made. TRBV21-1 is given as a pseudogene. This CDR3 comprises 16 residues. The CDR3: CASSKGGTGGYYGYTF. The CDR3, as DNA: TGTGCCAGCAGCAAAGGCGGGACAGGGGGTTACTATGGCTACACCTTC.

The chain combines TRBV29-1 with TRBJ2-1, with D perhaps assigned TRBD1 or TRBD2 (6 bases each). The CDR3 extends over 12 amino acids. With 4 bases removed from V and 5 bases from J, the gap between germline ends came to 9 bases. Per the germline V gene, CDR1 is SQVTM and CDR2 is ANQGSEA. CDR3 coding DNA: TGCAGCGTTGCGGGGGCGGACAATGAGCAGTTCTTC. Its translation is CSVAGADNEQFF.

The V call is TRBV7-6, the J call TRBJ2-3, with TRBD2 matching 14 bases. Germline-derived CDR1 and CDR2 are SGHVS and FNYEAQ. V dropped 5 bases and J dropped 0; count of bases not matched to a gene: 7. CDR3 length equals 18 residues. Here the CDR3 reads CASSPGLAGEISTDTQYF. DNA for the CDR3: TGTGCCAGCAGCCCGGGACTAGCGGGGGAAATTAGCACAGATACGCAGTATTTT.

The rearrangement uses TRBV5-4 and TRBJ2-7; D unresolved. The CDR3 is 10 residues long. Deletions cut 4 bases from V and 10 bases from J, with 9 bases between. Germline V gives CDR1 SGHNT, CDR2 YYREEE (reference sequence). CDR3 in amino acids: CASSHGPQYV. The CDR3 region has the DNA TGTGCCAGCAGCCACGGCCCTCAGTACGTC.

This clonotype was recorded once. The chain uses TRBV5-4 and TRBJ1-4; 9 nucleotides agree with TRBD1. Germline loops: CDR1 SGHNT, CDR2 YYREEE (reference sequence). V shed 5 bases and J 7 bases; nucleotides not matched to a gene: 6. This CDR3 is 14 amino acids long. This CDR3 reads CASSRDRASEKLFF. CDR3 bases: TGTGCCAGCAGTCGGGACAGGGCGAGTGAAAAACTGTTTTTT.

This clonotype occurred a few times. The genes are TRBV4-3 and TRBJ2-3, with D possibly TRBD2 on 5 matching bases. Germline assignment: CDR1 LGHNA and CDR2 YSLEER. CDR3 length: 15 amino acids. Trimming removed 1 base from V and 7 bases from J, with 15 bases in between. The CDR3 protein is CASSQGPGSENTQYF. The CDR3 coding sequence is TGCGCCAGCAGCCAAGGTCCGGGGAGTGAAAATACGCAGTATTTT.

This clonotype was picked up a small number of times. The genes are TRBV6-5 and TRBJ1-1, with TRBD1 as a possible D gene (6 bases). Per the germline V gene, CDR1 is MNHEY and CDR2 is SVGAGI. This CDR3 comprises 15 residues. The V and J ends lost 3 bases and 11 bases respectively, with 22 bases between them. The CDR3 sequence: CASSYVQGLGGRAFF. The CDR3 DNA is TGTGCCAGCAGTTATGTGCAGGGCCTAGGGGGTCGGGCTTTCTTT.

This chain uses TRBV11-1 with TRBJ1-3; 9 positions agree with TRBD1. This CDR3 is built from 18 residues. The germline gives CDR1 SGHAT, CDR2 FQDESV (reference sequence). The V and J ends lost 4 bases and 1 base, in that order; junction bases with no gene match: 11. Here the CDR3 DNA reads TGTGCCAGCAGCTCTTCCGGGACAGGGTGGATTTCTGGAAACACCATATATTTT. Protein: CASSSSGTGWISGNTIYF.

The V and J genes are TRBV6-5 and TRBJ2-7; 7 nucleotides align to TRBD1. Germline V gives CDR1 MNHEY, CDR2 SVGAGI. This CDR3 spans 15 amino acids. The J segment lost 1 base and the V segment lost 2 bases, leaving 5 bases of the junction unmatched. The CDR3 DNA reads as TGTGCCAGCAGTTACGGACAGGAGAGATCCTACGAGCAGTACGTC. It encodes CASSYGQERSYEQYV.